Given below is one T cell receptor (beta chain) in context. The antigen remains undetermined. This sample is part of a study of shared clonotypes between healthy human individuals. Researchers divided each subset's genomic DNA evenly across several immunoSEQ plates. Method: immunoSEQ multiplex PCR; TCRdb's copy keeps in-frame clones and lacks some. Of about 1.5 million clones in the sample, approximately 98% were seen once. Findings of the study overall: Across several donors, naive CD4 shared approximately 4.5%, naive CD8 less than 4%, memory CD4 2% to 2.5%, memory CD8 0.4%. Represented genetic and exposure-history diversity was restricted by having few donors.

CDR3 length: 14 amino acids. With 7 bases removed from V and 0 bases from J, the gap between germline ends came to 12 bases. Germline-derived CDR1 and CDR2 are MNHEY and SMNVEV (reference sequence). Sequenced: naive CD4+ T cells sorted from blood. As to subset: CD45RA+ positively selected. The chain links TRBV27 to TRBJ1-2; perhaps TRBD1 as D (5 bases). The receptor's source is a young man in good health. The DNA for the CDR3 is TGTGCCAGCACCCGGGACCCTTCTAACTATGGCTACACCTTC. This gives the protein CASTRDPSNYGYTF.